The sequence of this T cell receptor (beta chain) was determined in a study of cytomegalovirus exposure and HLA in healthy donors. Findings and caveats of the study: The study listed roughly 160 cytomegalovirus-associated TCR beta chains. Within the data, a cluster of highly shared sequence variants was likely a sequencing artifact. In a later analysis, several top co-occurrence clusters appeared linked to parvovirus B19, influenza, CMV and Epstein-Barr virus.

Vbeta (60) and Jbeta (13) primers were used in the PCR. In the original analysis: A later analysis counted 80 million or so unique TCR beta chains, 10 million to 12 million shared. Data came from immunoSEQ multiplex PCR; TCRdb stores just in-frame clones and leaves some out. V and J calls and clone size are given by that table; D and trimming were obtained from the DNA. The repertoire includes 150,000 to 200,000 clones, around 78% of them detected once, and around 1.5% sits in the top ten. Details on this clone: The antigen remains unidentified.

The CDR3 consists of 15 residues. Unmatched junction bases numbered 8, after V lost 2 bases and J lost 3 bases. CDR1 SQVTM and CDR2 ANQGSEA come from the germline V gene. This receptor was identified in a man in his late teens or twenties in good health and CMV-seronegative. The J gene is TRBJ1-1, the V gene TRBV29-1, with 8 nucleotides matching TRBD1. Sequencing was performed on PBMCs. CDR3 residues: CSVERTGRGYTEAFF. The CDR3 nucleotides read TGCAGCGTTGAAAGGACAGGGAGGGGGTACACTGAAGCTTTCTTT. Full variable domain (remainder filled in from reference TRBV29-1 and TRBJ1-1): SAVISQKPSRDICQRGTSLTIQCQVDSQVTMMFWYRQQPGQSLTLIATANQGSEATYESGFVIDKFPISRPNLTFSTLTVSNMSPEDSSIYLCSVERTGRGYTEAFFGQGTRLTVV.